Listed below are T cell receptor beta chains from one sample, sequenced in a study of blood T cell repertoires in COVID-19. Sequencing used immunoSEQ multiplex PCR; TCRdb keeps in-frame clones, though not all of them. The sample yields a few hundred thousand clones, about 79% seen once. The sequenced sample was PBMCs or T cells enriched from blood (not recorded which). All receptors derive from a woman aged 55-69 years who had recovered from COVID-19. CDR3s include the opening cysteine and the closing phenylalanine or tryptophan. Only some rows state a clone size, as once, few, many or a class for expanded clones.

len,abundance,v_gene,j_gene,CDR3aa
16,-,TRBV11-2,TRBJ1-1,CASSLDQGWGNTEAFF
17,-,TRBV27,TRBJ1-6,CASSWAGSANYNSPLHF
14,-,TRBV5-1,TRBJ1-5,CASSPRQGDQPQHF
17,few,TRBV5-8,TRBJ1-5,CASSWGQGIVSNQPQHF
14,-,TRBV29-1,TRBJ1-1,CSVWEGTMNTEAFF
16,-,TRBV14,TRBJ1-3,CASSQDLLASGNTIYF
13,few,TRBV2,TRBJ1-5,CASTTEAGRPQHF
16,once,TRBV5-1,TRBJ2-5,CASSLSGGPYQETQYF
15,-,TRBV9,TRBJ2-7,CASSVAGVATNEQYF
13,-,TRBV5-1,TRBJ2-1,CASSLGLANEQFF
15,-,TRBV7-9,TRBJ1-5,CASSSSGAGDQPQHF
13,-,TRBV6-5,TRBJ2-3,CASSYAGQGTQYF
15,once,TRBV6-5,TRBJ1-5,CASKIRVYSNQPQHF
18,-,TRBV15,TRBJ1-4,CATSRDLGLGGGDEKLFF
15,once,TRBV5-1,TRBJ2-1,CASSLDRAGYNEQFF
15,-,TRBV6-4,TRBJ2-2,CASSDGQGPTGELFF
17,-,TRBV7-2,TRBJ2-5,CASSLAIQGVDQETQYF
17,-,TRBV3-1/TRBV3-2,TRBJ2-1,CASSQDLGSTGVDEQFF
17,-,TRBV4-1,TRBJ1-5,CASSQDFSRTQNQPQHF
16,once,TRBV4-1,TRBJ2-4,CASSQVYRGSKNIQYF
17,once,TRBV27,TRBJ2-3,CASSLSQASNPWDTQYF
14,-,TRBV6-5,TRBJ1-2,CASSYSTGSRGYTF
14,-,TRBV6-5,TRBJ1-5,CASTLDSSNQPQHF
16,-,TRBV7-2,TRBJ1-1,CASRLDRDSMNTEAFF
15,-,TRBV3-1/TRBV3-2,TRBJ2-3,CASSLTGGRGDTQYF
13,-,TRBV2,TRBJ2-1,CASSDTVHNEQFF
17,once,TRBV3-1/TRBV3-2,TRBJ2-1,CASRPTSGGGSYNEQFF
16,-,TRBV9,TRBJ2-1,CASSVNLRQGYNEQFF
11,-,TRBV20-1,TRBJ2-1,CSASSYEEQFF
15,-,TRBV7-8,TRBJ2-3,CASSWTGAGTDTQYF